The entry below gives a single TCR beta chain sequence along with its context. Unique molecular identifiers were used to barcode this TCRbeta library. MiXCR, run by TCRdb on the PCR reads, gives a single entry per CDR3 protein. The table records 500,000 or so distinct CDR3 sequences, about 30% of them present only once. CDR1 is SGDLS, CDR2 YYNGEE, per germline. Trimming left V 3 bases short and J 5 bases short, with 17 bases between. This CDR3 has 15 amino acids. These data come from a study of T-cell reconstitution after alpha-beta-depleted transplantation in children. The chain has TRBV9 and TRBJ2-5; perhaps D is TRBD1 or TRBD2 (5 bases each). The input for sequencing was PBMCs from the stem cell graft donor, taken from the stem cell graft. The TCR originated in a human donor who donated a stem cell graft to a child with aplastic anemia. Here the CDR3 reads CASSDGKNEGETQYF. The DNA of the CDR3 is TGTGCCAGCAGCGACGGGAAAAACGAGGGGGAGACCCAGTACTTC.